Detailed here is one TCR beta chain. Its antigen remains unknown. Data came from immunoSEQ multiplex PCR; TCRdb stores just in-frame clones and leaves some out. This sample has almost 35,000 clones, with 85% to 90% found just once. CDR3 length: 13 amino acids. V was clipped by 0 bases and J by 2 bases, with 3 bases between them. Germline V lookup: CDR1 SGDLS, CDR2 YYNGEE. This record comes from a study of regulatory dendritic cells for organ transplantation. Study-level findings and limits: Naive T cells showed high diversity, memory cells less, memory CD8+ least.

The material sequenced was naive CD4+ T cells from blood. The subset was: CD45RA+ naive T cells. The TCR comes from a human donor in good health. The J gene is TRBJ1-5, the V gene TRBV9; D is undetermined. This CDR3 reads CASSVDRNQPQHF. The CDR3 DNA reads TGTGCCAGCAGCGTAGATCGCAATCAGCCCCAGCATTTT.